This T cell receptor (beta chain) was sequenced in a study of blood T cell repertoires in COVID-19. On the study more broadly: T cells, B-cell-depleted T cells, or PBMCs supplied cDNA or gDNA.

The V gene's germline CDR1 is KGHSH and CDR2 LQKENI. The length of the CDR3 is 15 residues. The ends lost 2 bases at V and 5 bases at J; junction bases unmatched: 4. Authors' processing steps: Amplification with reference gene primers provided the estimates of nucleated cell counts. Some clones are missing from TCRdb's copy, which holds only in-frame ones; the method was immunoSEQ multiplex PCR. V, J and clone size are those of that table, while D and trimming were read from the DNA. The profile shows around 120,000 clones, around four fifths of them singletons. Only one count was recorded for this clone.

The V call is TRBV18, the J call TRBJ2-5, with 11 bases lining up with TRBD1. The sample was peripheral blood. This clonotype originated in a man aged 25-45 years with acute or convalescent COVID-19. As DNA, the CDR3 is TGTGCCAGCTCACCAAGGACAGGGGGCAGGGAGACCCAGTACTTC. Translating gives CASSPRTGGRETQYF.